Presented here are 14 T cell receptor beta chains from one specimen sequenced in a study of T cell repertoires in cytomegalovirus infection. MiXCR, run by TCRdb on the reads, gives a single entry per CDR3 protein. The table records about 230,000 distinct CDR3 sequences, 6.5% of them present only once. Source material: PBMCs. These receptors all come from a human donor in good health (CMV status not recorded). Some clones in this sample may be carry-over from other donors' samples.

CDR3 in amino acids: CASSPNTVKAFF. Written as DNA, the CDR3 is TGTGCCAGCAGCCCGAACACAGTCAAAGCTTTCTTT. The genes are TRBV7-2 and TRBJ1-1; D call uncertain. The germline CDR1 and CDR2 sequences are SGHTA and FQGNSA. The CDR3 has 12 residues. Trimming removed 5 bases at V and 9 bases at J, with 13 bases between.

This clonotype was observed at least ten times. V and J are TRBV29-1 and TRBJ1-2, with TRBD1 as a possible D gene (5 bases). The germline gives CDR1 SQVTM, CDR2 ANQGSEA. V was pared by 5 bases and J by 6 bases, with 10 bases between. This CDR3 contains 11 residues. For the CDR3, the DNA is TGCAGCGTTTGGCAGGGTGATGGCTACACCTTC. Encoded protein: CSVWQGDGYTF.

Details on this clonotype: The junction does not match germline at one end; this may be a read error. This chain connects TRBV7-7 to TRBJ2-5, with a weak D call TRBD1 (6 bases). The length of the CDR3 is 15 residues. The germline CDR1 and CDR2 sequences are SSHAT and FNYEAQ (reference sequence). CDR3 sequence (DNA): TGTGCTAGCAGCTTCTCGACAGGTCCTCAAGAGACCCAGTACTTC. This gives the protein CASSFSTGPQETQYF.

This clonotype was observed many times. The CDR3 DNA is TGTGCCAGCACCCAGGAATCGTGGGGCGGGGGTCAGCCCCAGCATTTT. Translating gives CASTQESWGGGQPQHF. The chain uses TRBV6-4 and TRBJ1-5; D may be TRBD1 (5 bases). Germline CDR1 is MRHNA and CDR2 is SNTAGT. The germline V and J ends were trimmed by 7 bases and 6 bases, with 22 bases remaining between them. The length of the CDR3 is 16 residues.

This clonotype occurred many times. The rearrangement links TRBV7-9 to TRBJ2-7; possible D gene TRBD2, 6 bases. V was cut by 4 bases and J by 0 bases, with 16 bases left in between. Germline assignment: CDR1 SEHNR and CDR2 FQNEAQ (reference sequence). The CDR3 runs 16 residues. CDR3 sequence reads: CASSWGWREGSYEQYF. DNA of the CDR3: TGTGCCAGCAGCTGGGGTTGGAGGGAAGGCTCCTACGAGCAGTACTTC.

In its sample, this clonotype was seen a few times. The chain carries TRBV6-5 and TRBJ2-3, with 9 nucleotides matching TRBD2. V was clipped by 6 bases and J by 5 bases; unmatched bases: 9. This CDR3 region has 15 residues. Per germline, CDR1 MNHEY and CDR2 SVGAGI. CDR3 amino acids: CASRGVAGAQDTQYF. CDR3 bases: TGTGCCAGCAGAGGGGTAGCGGGGGCTCAAGATACGCAGTATTTT.

Many counts were recorded for this clonotype. The genes are TRBV29-1 and TRBJ1-1, with D tentatively TRBD1 (6 bases). Germline-derived CDR1 and CDR2 are SQVTM and ANQGSEA. The germline V and J ends were trimmed by 4 bases and 6 bases, with 12 bases remaining between them. This CDR3 is built from 12 residues. CDR3 sequence reads: CSVVPGAAEAFF. The CDR3 region has the DNA TGCAGCGTTGTTCCGGGGGCCGCTGAAGCTTTCTTT.

Ten or more counts support this clonotype. The CDR3 bases are TGTGCCAGCAGCCCCTCCGGGACTCATACCGGGGAGCTGTTTTTT. Its protein is CASSPSGTHTGELFF. The genes are TRBV14 and TRBJ2-2; tentative D call: TRBD2 (6 bases). The CDR3 contains 15 residues. V shed 4 bases and J shed 5 bases, with 14 bases lying between them. Germline loops: CDR1 SGHDN, CDR2 FVKESK.

In its sample, this clonotype was seen many times. This chain uses TRBV6-6 with TRBJ2-5; 9 nucleotides align to TRBD1. Germline trimming cut 2 bases from V and 7 bases from J; bases unmatched to any gene: 5. In germline, CDR1 is MNHNY, CDR2 SVGAGI (reference sequence). This CDR3 region has 14 residues. CDR3 in amino acids: CASSYPGTGRTQYF. CDR3 bases: TGTGCCAGCAGTTACCCCGGGACAGGGCGGACCCAGTACTTC.

This clonotype was picked up many times. The chain combines TRBV24-1 with TRBJ2-5; TRBD2 might be the D (5 bases). Trimming removed 4 bases from V and 1 base from J, with 6 bases in between. Per germline, CDR1 KGHDR and CDR2 SFDVKD. This CDR3 is 13 amino acids long. DNA for the CDR3: TGTGCCACCAGTGAAGGGAGCCAAGAGACCCAGTACTTC. Its protein product is CATSEGSQETQYF.

This clonotype has a count of ten or more. The V and J genes are TRBV20-1 and TRBJ2-2; TRBD2 matches at 7 bases. V was clipped by 0 bases and J by 4 bases; unmatched bases: 2. Germline V gene lookup returns CDR1 DFQATT and CDR2 SNEGSKA (reference sequence). CDR3 size: 14 residues. Here the CDR3 reads CSARELASTGELFF. The DNA of the CDR3 is TGCAGTGCTAGAGAACTAGCGAGCACCGGGGAGCTGTTTTTT.

This clonotype has ten or more counts. The genes are TRBV20-1 and TRBJ2-1; tentatively, D is TRBD2 (6 bases). The CDR3 has 14 amino acids. Per the germline V gene, CDR1 is DFQATT and CDR2 is SNEGSKA (reference sequence). Trimming took off 3 bases at V and 3 bases at J, with 12 bases between the two ends. Written as DNA, the CDR3 is TGCAGTGCTAGCAGCCAGCGGGTCTACAATGAGCAGTTCTTC. Translating gives CSASSQRVYNEQFF.

This clonotype was picked up many times. J is TRBJ1-1 and V is TRBV7-2; D is ambiguous. Germline V gives CDR1 SGHTA, CDR2 FQGNSA. V gave up 1 base and J gave up 6 bases, with 6 bases separating them. The CDR3 spans 12 residues. CDR3 bases: TGTGCCAGCAGCTTAGAAGCCTCTGAAGCTTTCTTT. Amino acid sequence: CASSLEASEAFF.

The rearrangement uses TRBV5-1 and TRBJ2-7; D possibly uses TRBD1 or TRBD2 (5 bases each). The CDR3 spans 17 residues. Germline CDR1 SGHRS, CDR2 YFSETQ. Trimming took 1 base from V and 3 from J, leaving 20 bases between them. The CDR3 is CASSLTIRTPGSYEQYF. CDR3 coding DNA: TGCGCCAGCAGCTTGACAATCCGGACCCCAGGGAGCTACGAGCAGTACTTC.